This T cell receptor (beta chain) was captured by sequencing in a study of T cell repertoires in cytomegalovirus infection. This clonotype was recorded at least ten times. Its antigen is not identified. Study observations and caveats: Summed frequency of public TCR beta families distinguished CMV carriers with the relevant HLA. The ex vivo response showed dominance by HLA-C-restricted CMV-specific TCR beta clonotypes.

MiXCR, applied by TCRdb to the reads, yields one record per CDR3 protein. The data contain 57,000 or so distinct CDR3 sequences, around 34% of them singletons. This CDR3 contains 16 residues. J lost 1 base, V lost 5 bases, and 11 bases had no gene match. Germline-derived CDR1 and CDR2 are SGHTA and FQGNSA. Source material: PBMCs, sequenced either directly or after in vitro stimulation (not recorded which). This chain uses TRBV7-2 with TRBJ2-7; TRBD2 aligns across 7 bases. This receptor was taken from a human donor in good health (CMV status not recorded). Some clones in this sample may be carry-over from other donors' samples. The CDR3 region is CASSPKGGSRSYEQYF. DNA for the CDR3: TGTGCCAGCAGCCCAAAAGGCGGGAGCAGGTCCTACGAGCAGTACTTC. The whole variable domain, remainder taken from reference TRBV7-2 and TRBJ2-7, is GAGVSQSPSNKVTEKGKDVELRCDPISGHTALYWYRQSLGQGLEFLIYFQGNSAPDKSGLPSDRFSAERTGGSVSTLTIQRTQQEDSAVYLCASSPKGGSRSYEQYFGPGTRLTVT.